A selection of T cell receptor beta chains follows, all from one sample in a study of shared clonotypes between healthy human individuals. Sequenced by immunoSEQ multiplex PCR; TCRdb stores in-frame clones only, minus some. The sample holds about 480,000 clones, around 79% seen once. The sequenced sample consisted of PBMCs. The origin of the receptors is a woman between 35 and 50 years old in good health. Some clones in this sample may be carry-over from other donors' samples. Both conserved end residues are part of each CDR3. D genes are given only for firm matches. The size field is filled for only some rows; it gives once, few, many or a size class.

size	J	D	V	DNA	CDR3
.	TRBJ2-1	.	TRBV2	TGTGCCAGCAGTGAAATGCGGGACCACACCTATTCATACAATGAGCAGTTCTTC	CASSEMRDHTYSYNEQFF
.	TRBJ1-1	.	TRBV6-1	TGTGCCACCAGAGACGAGGGGGGGGTGAGGACTGAAGCTTTCTTT	CATRDEGGVRTEAFF
.	TRBJ1-5	.	TRBV7-6	TGTGCCAGCAGCTTCGCGGACGATCAGCCCCAGCATTTT	CASSFADDQPQHF
.	TRBJ2-6	.	TRBV15	TGTGCCACCAGCAGAGAGAAGTCTGGGGCCAACGTCCTGACTTTC	CATSREKSGANVLTF
.	TRBJ2-3	.	TRBV5-6	TGTGCCAGCAGCCTGTTCCCGGCCTTAGGCGCGCAGTATTTT	CASSLFPALGAQYF
.	TRBJ2-5	TRBD2	TRBV11-1	TGTGCCAGCGAACTAGCGGGAGAAGAGACCCAGTACTTC	CASELAGEETQYF
.	TRBJ2-2	.	TRBV5-1	TGCGCCAGCAGCAAGGGGGCCGGGGAGCTGTTTTTT	CASSKGAGELFF
.	TRBJ2-7	TRBD2	TRBV5-5	TGTGCCAGCAGCTTGTTAGCGGGAGCGATGCTTAACGAGCAGTACTTC	CASSLLAGAMLNEQYF
.	TRBJ1-1	.	TRBV11-2	TGTGCCAGCAGCTTAAGCCCCAGTCCCCTTGAAGCTTTCTTT	CASSLSPSPLEAFF
.	TRBJ2-3	.	TRBV5-1	TGCGCCAGCAGCGGAGAGGGGACAGATACGCAGTATTTT	CASSGEGTDTQYF
few	TRBJ2-7	.	TRBV4-2	TGTGCCAGCAGCCCCCTAGGGGCCGCCTATGACTACGAGCAGTACTTC	CASSPLGAAYDYEQYF
.	TRBJ1-2	.	TRBV30	TGTGCCTGGAGTGTTCGACTAACCAATGGCTACACCTTC	CAWSVRLTNGYTF
.	TRBJ2-1	.	TRBV4-3	TGCGCCAGCAGCCAAGTAGGGTCGGGCCCGAATGAGCAGTTCTTC	CASSQVGSGPNEQFF
many	TRBJ1-1	TRBD1	TRBV5-1	TGCGCCAGCAGCCCCAGGACAGGTCTGAACACTGAAGCTTTCTTT	CASSPRTGLNTEAFF
.	TRBJ2-7	TRBD2	TRBV5-4	TGTGCCAGCAGCTTCGGGACTAGCGGGAGGGCTCCAGCCTACGAGCAGTACTTC	CASSFGTSGRAPAYEQYF
.	TRBJ1-2	TRBD1	TRBV5-1	TGCGCCAGCAGCTTGGAGGGACAGGGGTATGGCTACACCTTC	CASSLEGQGYGYTF
.	TRBJ2-5	TRBD2	TRBV5-1	TGCGCCAGCTCCGAAATAGCGGGACAAGAGACCCAGTACTTC	CASSEIAGQETQYF
.	TRBJ2-5	.	TRBV6-1	TGTGCCAGCAGAACCGGGGTTAAAGAGACCCAGTACTTC	CASRTGVKETQYF
.	TRBJ2-7	.	TRBV29-1	TGCAGCGTTCTGGTTCTCGAGCAGTACTTC	CSVLVLEQYF
.	TRBJ2-1	.	TRBV21-1	TGTGCCAGCAGCAACGAACGGACAGAGCAGTTCTTC	CASSNERTEQFF
few	TRBJ2-3	.	TRBV15	TGTGCCACCAGCAGAGATGGGACCGAGGATACGCAGTATTTT	CATSRDGTEDTQYF
.	TRBJ2-3	TRBD2	TRBV7-2	TGTGCCAGCAGCGTGCGGGATCGACTAGCGGGAGGGCCTTTAGATACGCAGTATTTT	CASSVRDRLAGGPLDTQYF
.	TRBJ2-1	TRBD2	TRBV4-3	TGCGCCAGCAGCCAAGATTGGGCCTTAGCGGGAGTGAATGAGCAGTTCTTC	CASSQDWALAGVNEQFF
.	TRBJ2-1	TRBD2	TRBV6-1	TGTGCCAGCAGTCCCGGACTAGCGGGAGTATATGAGCAGTTCTTC	CASSPGLAGVYEQFF
.	TRBJ2-1	TRBD2	TRBV5-1	TGCGCCAGCAGCTTGGGACTAGCGGGAGAAGAGCAGTTCTTC	CASSLGLAGEEQFF
.	TRBJ2-5	TRBD2	TRBV6-5	TGTGCCATGAAAATAGCGGGAAAAGAGACCCAGTACTTC	CAMKIAGKETQYF